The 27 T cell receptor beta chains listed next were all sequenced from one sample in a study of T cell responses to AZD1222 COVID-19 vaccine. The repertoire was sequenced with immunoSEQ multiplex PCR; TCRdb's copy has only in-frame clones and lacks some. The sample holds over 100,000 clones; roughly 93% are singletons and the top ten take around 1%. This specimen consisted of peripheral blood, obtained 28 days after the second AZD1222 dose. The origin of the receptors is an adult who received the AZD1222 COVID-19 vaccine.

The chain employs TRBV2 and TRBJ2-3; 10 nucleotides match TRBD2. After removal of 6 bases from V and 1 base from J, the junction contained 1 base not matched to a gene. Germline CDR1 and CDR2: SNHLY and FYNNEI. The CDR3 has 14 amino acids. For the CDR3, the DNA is TGTGCCAGCAGCGGGACTAGCGGCACAGATACGCAGTATTTT. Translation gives CASSGTSGTDTQYF.

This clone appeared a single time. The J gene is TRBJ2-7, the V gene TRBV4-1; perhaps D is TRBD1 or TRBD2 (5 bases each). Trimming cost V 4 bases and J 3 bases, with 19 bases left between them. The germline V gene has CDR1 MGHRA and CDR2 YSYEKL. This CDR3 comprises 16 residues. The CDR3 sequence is CASSRLSGTGNYEQYF. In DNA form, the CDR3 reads TGCGCCAGCAGCCGACTATCCGGGACGGGGAACTACGAGCAGTACTTC.

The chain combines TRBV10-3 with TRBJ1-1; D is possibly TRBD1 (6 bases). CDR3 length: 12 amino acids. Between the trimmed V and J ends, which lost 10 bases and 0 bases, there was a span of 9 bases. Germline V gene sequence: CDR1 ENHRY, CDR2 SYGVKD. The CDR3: CASGQMNTEAFF. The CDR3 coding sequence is TGTGCCAGTGGACAGATGAACACTGAAGCTTTCTTT.

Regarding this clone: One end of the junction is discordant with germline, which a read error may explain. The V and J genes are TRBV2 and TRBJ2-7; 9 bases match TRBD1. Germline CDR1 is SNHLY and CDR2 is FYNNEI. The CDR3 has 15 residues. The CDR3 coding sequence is TGTGCCAGTAGTGCTCTTCCCGGGACAGGGCCCGAGCAGTACTTC. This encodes CASSALPGTGPEQYF.

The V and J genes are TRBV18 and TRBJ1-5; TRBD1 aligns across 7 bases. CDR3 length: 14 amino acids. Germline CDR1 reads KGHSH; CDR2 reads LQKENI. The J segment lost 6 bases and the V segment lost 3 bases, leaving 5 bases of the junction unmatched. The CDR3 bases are TGTGCCAGCTCACCGACCAGGGACAGTCAGCCCCAGCATTTT. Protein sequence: CASSPTRDSQPQHF.

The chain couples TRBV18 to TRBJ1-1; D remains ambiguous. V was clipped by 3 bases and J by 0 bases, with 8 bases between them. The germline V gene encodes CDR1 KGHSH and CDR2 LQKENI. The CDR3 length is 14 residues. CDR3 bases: TGTGCCAGCTCACCTCCAGGTATGAACACTGAAGCTTTCTTT. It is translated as CASSPPGMNTEAFF.

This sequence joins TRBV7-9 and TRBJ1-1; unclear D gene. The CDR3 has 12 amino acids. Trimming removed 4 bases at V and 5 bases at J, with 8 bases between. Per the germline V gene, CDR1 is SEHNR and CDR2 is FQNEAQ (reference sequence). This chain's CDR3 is CASSYWKTEAFF. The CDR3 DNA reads TGTGCCAGCAGCTACTGGAAGACTGAAGCTTTCTTT.

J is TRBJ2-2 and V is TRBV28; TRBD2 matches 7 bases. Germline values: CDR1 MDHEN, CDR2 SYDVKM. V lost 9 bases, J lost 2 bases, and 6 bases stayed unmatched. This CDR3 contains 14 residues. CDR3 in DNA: TGTGCCAGGAAAGGGAGGGGAAACACCGGGGAGCTGTTTTTT. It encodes CARKGRGNTGELFF.

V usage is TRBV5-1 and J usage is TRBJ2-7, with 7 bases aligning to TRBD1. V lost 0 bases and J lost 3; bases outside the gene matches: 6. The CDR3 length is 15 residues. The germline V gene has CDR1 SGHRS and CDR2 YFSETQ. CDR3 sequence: CASSLAGYRGYEQYF. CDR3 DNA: TGCGCCAGCAGCTTGGCCGGGTACAGGGGCTACGAGCAGTACTTC.

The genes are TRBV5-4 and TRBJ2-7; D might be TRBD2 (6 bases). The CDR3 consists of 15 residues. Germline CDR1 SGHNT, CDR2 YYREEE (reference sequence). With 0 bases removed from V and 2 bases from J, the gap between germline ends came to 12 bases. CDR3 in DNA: TGTGCCAGCAGCTTGGACCTAGCGACAACCTACGAGCAGTACTTC. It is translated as CASSLDLATTYEQYF. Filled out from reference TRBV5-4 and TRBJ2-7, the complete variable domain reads ETGVTQSPTHLIKTRGQQVTLRCSSQSGHNTVSWYQQALGQGPQFIFQYYREEENGRGNFPPRFSGLQFPNYSSELNVNALELDDSALYLCASSLDLATTYEQYFGPGTRLTVT.

CDR3 in DNA: TGCAGCGTTGATGGGGACAGGGGGGACGAGCAGTACTTC. Its translation: CSVDGDRGDEQYF. The rearrangement uses TRBV29-1 and TRBJ2-7; 11 nucleotides agree with TRBD1. Per germline, CDR1 SQVTM and CDR2 ANQGSEA. V shed 3 bases and J 5 bases; nucleotides not matched to a gene: 3. This CDR3 contains 13 residues.

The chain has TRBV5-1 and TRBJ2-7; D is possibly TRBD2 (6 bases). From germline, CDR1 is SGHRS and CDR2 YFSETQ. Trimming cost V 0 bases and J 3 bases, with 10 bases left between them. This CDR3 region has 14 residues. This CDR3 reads CASSLVGGDYEQYF. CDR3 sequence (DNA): TGCGCCAGCAGCTTGGTGGGAGGAGACTACGAGCAGTACTTC.

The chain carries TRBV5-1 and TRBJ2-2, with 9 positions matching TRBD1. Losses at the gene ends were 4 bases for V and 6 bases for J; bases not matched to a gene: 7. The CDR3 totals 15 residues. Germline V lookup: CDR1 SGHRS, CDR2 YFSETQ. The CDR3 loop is CASSPWTGAAGELFF. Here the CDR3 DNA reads TGCGCCAGCAGCCCGTGGACAGGGGCGGCCGGGGAGCTGTTTTTT.

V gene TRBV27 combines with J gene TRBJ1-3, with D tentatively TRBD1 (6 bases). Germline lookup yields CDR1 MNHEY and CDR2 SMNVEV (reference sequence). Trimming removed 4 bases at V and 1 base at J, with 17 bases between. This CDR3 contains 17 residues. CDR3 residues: CASSSLTGSPSGNTIYF. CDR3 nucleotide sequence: TGTGCCAGCAGTTCACTGACAGGTAGCCCTTCTGGAAACACCATATATTTT.

CDR3 residues: CASSLETGSFYNEQFF. The DNA for the CDR3 is TGTGCCAGCAGCTTAGAGACGGGATCCTTCTACAATGAGCAGTTCTTC. This rearrangement joins TRBV5-4 to TRBJ2-1, with a tentative D call TRBD2 (5 bases). The V gene's germline CDR1 is SGHNT and CDR2 YYREEE (reference sequence). CDR3 length: 16 residues. V lost 2 bases, J lost 3 bases, and 15 bases lay in between.

The chain's CDR3 is CASSVGLANEQFF. CDR3 sequence (DNA): TGTGCCAGCAGCGTAGGTCTAGCCAATGAGCAGTTCTTC. This rearrangement joins TRBV9 to TRBJ2-1; D may be TRBD2 (5 bases). Deletions cut 0 bases from V and 6 bases from J, with 7 bases between. The CDR3 spans 13 residues. The germline V gene encodes CDR1 SGDLS and CDR2 YYNGEE.

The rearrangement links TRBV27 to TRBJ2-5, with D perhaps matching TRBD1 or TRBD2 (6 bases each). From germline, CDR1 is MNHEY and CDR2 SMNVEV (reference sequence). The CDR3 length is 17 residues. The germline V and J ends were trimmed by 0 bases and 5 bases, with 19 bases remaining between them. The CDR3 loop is CASSLSERGAPYETQYF. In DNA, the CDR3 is TGTGCCAGCAGTTTATCGGAGAGGGGGGCCCCTTACGAGACCCAGTACTTC.

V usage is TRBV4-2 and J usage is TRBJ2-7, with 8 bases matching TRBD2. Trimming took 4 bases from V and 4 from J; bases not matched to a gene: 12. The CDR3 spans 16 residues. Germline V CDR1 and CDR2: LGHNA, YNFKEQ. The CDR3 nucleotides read TGTGCCAGCAGCCGAGATTATACTAGCGGAGCGTACGAGCAGTACTTC. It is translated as CASSRDYTSGAYEQYF.

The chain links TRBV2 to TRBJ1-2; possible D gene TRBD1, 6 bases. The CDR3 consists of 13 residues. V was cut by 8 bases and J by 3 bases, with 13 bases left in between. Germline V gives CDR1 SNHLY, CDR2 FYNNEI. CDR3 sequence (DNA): TGTGCCAGCCAACGGGACAATGACTATGGCTACACCTTC. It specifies CASQRDNDYGYTF.

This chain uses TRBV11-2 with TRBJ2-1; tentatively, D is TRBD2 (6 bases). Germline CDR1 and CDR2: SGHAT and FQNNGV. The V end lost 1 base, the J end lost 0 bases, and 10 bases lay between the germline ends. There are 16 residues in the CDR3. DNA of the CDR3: TGTGCCAGCAGCTTAGGTAGCGGTAGCTCCTACAATGAGCAGTTCTTC. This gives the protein CASSLGSGSSYNEQFF.

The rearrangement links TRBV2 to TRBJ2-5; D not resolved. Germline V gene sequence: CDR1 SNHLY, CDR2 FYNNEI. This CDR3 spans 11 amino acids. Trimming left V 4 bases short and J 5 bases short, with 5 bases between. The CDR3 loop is CASSVSETQYF. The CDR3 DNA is TGTGCCAGCAGTGTGTCCGAGACCCAGTACTTC.

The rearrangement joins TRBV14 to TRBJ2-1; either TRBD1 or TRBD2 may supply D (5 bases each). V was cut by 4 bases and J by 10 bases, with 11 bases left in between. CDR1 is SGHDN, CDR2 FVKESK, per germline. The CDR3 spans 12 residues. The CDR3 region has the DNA TGTGCCAGCAGCCGATCTTGGGGGGAGCAGTTCTTC. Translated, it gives CASSRSWGEQFF.

CDR3 DNA: TGTGCCAGCAGCTTAGAAGGTTGGGGCCTCCACTTT. Translating gives CASSLEGWGLHF. V is TRBV7-9 and J is TRBJ1-6; D not certain. V was clipped by 1 base and J by 15 bases, with 10 bases between them. CDR3 size: 12 residues. Germline assignment: CDR1 SEHNR and CDR2 FQNEAQ (reference sequence).

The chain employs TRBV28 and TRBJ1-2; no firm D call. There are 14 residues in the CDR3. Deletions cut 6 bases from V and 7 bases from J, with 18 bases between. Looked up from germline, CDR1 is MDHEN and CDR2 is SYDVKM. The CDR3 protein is CASSPSYGQGGYTF. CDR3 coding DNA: TGTGCCAGCAGCCCTTCGTACGGGCAAGGTGGCTACACCTTC.

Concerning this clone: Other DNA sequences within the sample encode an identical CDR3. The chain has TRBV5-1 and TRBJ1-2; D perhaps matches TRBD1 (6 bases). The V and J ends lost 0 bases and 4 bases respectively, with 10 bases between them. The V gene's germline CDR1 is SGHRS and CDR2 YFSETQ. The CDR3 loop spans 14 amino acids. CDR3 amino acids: CASSLGGGPYGYTF. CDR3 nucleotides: TGCGCCAGCAGCTTGGGCGGGGGCCCCTATGGCTACACCTTC.

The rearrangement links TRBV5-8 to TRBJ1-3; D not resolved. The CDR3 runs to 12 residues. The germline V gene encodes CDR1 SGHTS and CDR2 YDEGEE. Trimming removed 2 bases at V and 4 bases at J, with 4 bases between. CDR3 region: CASSFEGNTIYF. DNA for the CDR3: TGTGCCAGCAGCTTCGAAGGAAACACCATATATTTT.

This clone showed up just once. The CDR3 loop reads CASSLNTPGANVLTF. In DNA form, the CDR3 reads TGTGCCAGCAGCCTAAACACCCCTGGGGCCAACGTCCTGACTTTC. The chain has TRBV14 and TRBJ2-6; D not resolved. This CDR3 has 15 residues. V was pared by 4 bases and J by 2 bases, with 9 bases between. From germline, CDR1 is SGHDN and CDR2 FVKESK.